The clone carrying this TCR beta chain was counted once. Its antigen is unidentified. This CDR3 has 17 amino acids. V dropped 1 base and J dropped 0 bases, with 16 bases sitting between them. The germline V gene has CDR1 MGHRA and CDR2 YSYEKL. Method: immunoSEQ multiplex PCR; TCRdb's copy keeps in-frame clones and lacks some. The data contain some 93,000 clones, roughly 90% of them singletons. Every single patient, without exception, relapsed after autologous stem cell transplantation, and brentuximab vedotin exposure varied. The data are from a study of PD-1 blockade in classical Hodgkin lymphoma. Points from the study as a whole: When set against healthy donors, newly diagnosed patients were reported to show lower baseline TCR diversity. Complete responders showed a baseline diversity that resembled the diversity of newly diagnosed patients.

The receptor was isolated from a human donor with classical Hodgkin lymphoma. Sequencing used peripheral blood mononuclear cells (PBMCs), obtained at baseline. V gene TRBV4-1 combines with J gene TRBJ2-7; no clear D. For the CDR3, the DNA is TGCGCCAGCAGCCAAGGAACCGACGCAGTAAGCTCCTACGAGCAGTACTTC. Its protein product is CASSQGTDAVSSYEQYF.